The sequence of this T cell receptor beta chain was determined in a study of T cell responses to AZD1222 COVID-19 vaccine. Method: immunoSEQ multiplex PCR; TCRdb's copy keeps in-frame clones and lacks some. The sample yields roughly 55,000 clones, 80% to 90% seen once. Germline CDR1 MNHEY, CDR2 SVGAGI. The trim removed 2 bases at V and 4 bases at J, leaving 4 bases unmatched. This CDR3 is built from 15 residues. This sequence was found in an adult in good health. The material was peripheral blood, obtained on day 0 of AZD1222 vaccination. This chain uses TRBV6-5 with TRBJ1-2; 10 bases fit TRBD1. This CDR3 reads CASSYGDRGIYGYTF. The CDR3 nucleotides are TGTGCCAGCAGTTACGGGGACAGGGGTATCTATGGCTACACCTTC.